This T cell receptor (beta chain) was recovered during a study of blood T cell repertoires in COVID-19. Study as a whole: In each case, the material was cDNA or gDNA derived from T cells, B-cell-depleted T cells, or PBMCs.

In the authors' workflow: Nucleated cell number was recorded as an estimate derived from reference gene primer amplification. TCRdb's copy holds only in-frame clones and misses some; the assay was immunoSEQ multiplex PCR. Clone size and the V and J calls come from that table; the DNA yielded D and trimming. The sample records 100,000 to 150,000 clones, about 82% being singletons. The CDR3 length is 12 residues. V lost 3 bases, J lost 12 bases, and 5 bases stayed unmatched. Germline CDR1 SGHTA, CDR2 FQGNSA. The sequenced material came from peripheral blood. The sequence was obtained from a human donor in a cohort sampled during active COVID-19. This chain connects TRBV7-2 to TRBJ2-1; 7 nucleotides line up with TRBD2. In DNA form, the CDR3 reads TGTGCCAGCAGCTTTAAGTCGGGGGGGCAGTTCTTC. Translated: CASSFKSGGQFF.